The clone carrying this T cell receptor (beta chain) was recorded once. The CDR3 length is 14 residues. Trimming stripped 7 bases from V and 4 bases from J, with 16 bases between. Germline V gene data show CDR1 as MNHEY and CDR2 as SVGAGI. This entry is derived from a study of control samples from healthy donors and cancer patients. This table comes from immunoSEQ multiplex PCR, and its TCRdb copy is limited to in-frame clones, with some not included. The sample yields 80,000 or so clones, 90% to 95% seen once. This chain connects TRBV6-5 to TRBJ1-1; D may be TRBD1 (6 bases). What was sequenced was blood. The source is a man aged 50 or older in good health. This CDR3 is CASTTGASGTEAFF. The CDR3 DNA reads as TGTGCCAGCACCACGGGGGCATCGGGCACTGAAGCTTTCTTT.